One sample yielded the 19 T cell receptor beta chains listed below, sequenced in a study of cytomegalovirus exposure and HLA in healthy donors. The PCR was carried out with 60 Vbeta primers and 13 Jbeta primers. Repertoires were generated with immunoSEQ multiplex PCR, while TCRdb's copy carries only in-frame clones and drops some. This sample's table has tens of thousands of clones. The sequenced material came from PBMCs. The receptors were gathered from a female donor in good health and CMV-seropositive.

The rearrangement joins TRBV5-6 to TRBJ2-7; a possible D gene is TRBD2 (6 bases). Trimming took off 4 bases at V and 7 bases at J, with 12 bases between the two ends. This CDR3 region has 12 residues. The germline gives CDR1 SGHDT, CDR2 YYEEEE. CDR3 loop: CASSPDRGEQYF. CDR3 bases: TGTGCCAGCAGCCCCGATCGGGGGGAGCAGTACTTC.

The chain is built from TRBV19 and TRBJ1-2; no reliable D call. The CDR3 is 14 residues long. Between the trimmed V and J ends, which lost 7 bases and 2 bases, there was a span of 14 bases. Germline lookup yields CDR1 LNHDA and CDR2 SQIVND (reference sequence). This CDR3 reads CASTRYGLNYGYTF. The DNA of the CDR3 is TGTGCCAGTACCAGATACGGACTCAACTATGGCTACACCTTC.

V and J are TRBV6-1 and TRBJ2-3, with D perhaps matching TRBD2 (5 bases). With 3 bases removed from V and 10 bases from J, the gap between germline ends came to 20 bases. Germline V lookup: CDR1 MNHNS, CDR2 SASEGT. The CDR3 runs to 15 residues. The DNA for the CDR3 is TGTGCCAGCAGTGACGAACTGACCCCTAGCTTCTCGCAGTATTTT. This encodes CASSDELTPSFSQYF.

The chain joins TRBV18 to TRBJ2-2; possible D gene TRBD2, 6 bases. The CDR3 sequence is 19 residues long. Looked up from germline, CDR1 is KGHSH and CDR2 is LQKENI. V was clipped by 3 bases and J by 4 bases, with 24 bases between them. CDR3 region: CASSPLPRGGGTSTGELFF. The CDR3 coding sequence is TGTGCCAGCTCACCCCTCCCGAGGGGTGGCGGGACGTCCACCGGGGAGCTGTTTTTT.

V and J are TRBV5-1 and TRBJ2-2; 7 bases map to TRBD2. From germline, CDR1 is SGHRS and CDR2 YFSETQ. J gave up 6 bases and V 1 base, and 3 bases lay outside the gene matches. The CDR3 is 14 residues long. The CDR3 DNA is TGCGCCAGCAGCTTGACTAGCGTCCCCGGGGAGCTGTTTTTT. Protein sequence: CASSLTSVPGELFF.

The chain combines TRBV18 with TRBJ2-1; possible D gene TRBD1, 7 bases. The CDR3 covers 17 residues. Germline CDR1 reads KGHSH; CDR2 reads LQKENI. V was trimmed by 1 base and J by 3 bases, leaving 16 bases between them. For the CDR3, the DNA is TGTGCCAGCTCACCACGGGCGGGACAGAACGTCTACAATGAGCAGTTCTTC. Its protein product is CASSPRAGQNVYNEQFF. Using reference TRBV18 and TRBJ2-1 for the parts outside the CDR3, the full variable domain is NAGVMQNPRHLVRRRGQEARLRCSPMKGHSHVYWYRQLPEEGLKFMVYLQKENIIDESGMPKERFSAEFPKEGPSILRIQQVVRGDSAAYFCASSPRAGQNVYNEQFFGPGTRLTVL.

The chain links TRBV6-1 to TRBJ1-2, with 8 bases fitting TRBD1. CDR1 and CDR2 from the germline V gene are MNHNS and SASEGT. The CDR3 is 14 amino acids. V trimming: 6 bases; J trimming: 2 bases; junction bases outside the gene matches: 5. The CDR3 DNA reads TGTGCCAGCAGCAGGGGGCTCCCGAACTATGGCTACACCTTC. Translation gives CASSRGLPNYGYTF.

V and J are TRBV29-1 and TRBJ1-4; TRBD1 agrees at 11 bases. Trimming took 3 bases from V and 9 from J; bases not matched to a gene: 3. The CDR3 is made up of 13 amino acids. CDR1 and CDR2 from the germline V gene are SQVTM and ANQGSEA. This CDR3 is CSVEEDRGQKLFF. The CDR3 nucleotides are TGCAGCGTTGAGGAGGACAGGGGGCAAAAACTGTTTTTT.

V and J are TRBV7-2 and TRBJ1-1; D perhaps matches TRBD1 (5 bases). The V end lost 3 bases, the J end lost 4 bases, and 6 bases lay between the germline ends. Germline values: CDR1 SGHTA, CDR2 FQGNSA. The CDR3 is 12 amino acids. CDR3 sequence (DNA): TGTGCCAGCAGCTTCCAGGGCACTGAAGCTTTCTTT. It specifies CASSFQGTEAFF.

V usage is TRBV5-6 and J usage is TRBJ2-3; D call uncertain. This CDR3 is built from 13 residues. Germline CDR1 reads SGHDT; CDR2 reads YYEEEE. Trimming removed 3 bases at V and 0 bases at J, with 5 bases between. For the CDR3, the DNA is TGTGCCAGCAGCTATCAGAGCACAGATACGCAGTATTTT. Translation gives CASSYQSTDTQYF.

The chain employs TRBV18 and TRBJ2-5; unclear D gene. CDR1 is KGHSH and CDR2 is LQKENI in the germline V gene. Deletions cut 6 bases from V and 2 bases from J, with 13 bases between. The CDR3 extends over 14 amino acids. As DNA, the CDR3 is TGTGCCAGCTCCCACGAGGCGCATCAAGAGACCCAGTACTTC. Translation gives CASSHEAHQETQYF.

CDR3 nucleotide sequence: TGTGCCGCAAAAGACTTAAACACAGATACGCAGTATTTT. Amino acid sequence: CAAKDLNTDTQYF. The chain joins TRBV6-1 to TRBJ2-3; D unresolved. The CDR3 has 13 amino acids. Germline V lookup: CDR1 MNHNS, CDR2 SASEGT. Trimming pared 11 bases from V and 2 bases from J, leaving 14 bases between.

The rearrangement uses TRBV28 and TRBJ1-2; D remains unclear. V lost 6 bases to trimming and J lost 2 bases, with 7 bases between them. Germline V lookup: CDR1 MDHEN, CDR2 SYDVKM. The CDR3 extends over 12 amino acids. The CDR3 loop reads CASRVQNYGYTF. In DNA, the CDR3 is TGTGCCAGCAGGGTGCAGAACTATGGCTACACCTTC.

V and J are TRBV6-5 and TRBJ1-2; possibly TRBD1 for D (6 bases). V shed 5 bases and J shed 6 bases, with 13 bases lying between them. CDR1 MNHEY and CDR2 SVGAGI come from the germline V gene. The CDR3 runs to 13 residues. The CDR3 coding sequence is TGTGCCAGCAGTGGACAACAGGGCGATGGCTACACCTTC. Translated, it gives CASSGQQGDGYTF.

The genes are TRBV2 and TRBJ1-6; 9 bases map to TRBD1. Germline V lookup: CDR1 SNHLY, CDR2 FYNNEI. V dropped 6 bases and J dropped 3; count of bases not matched to a gene: 9. CDR3 size: 17 residues. The CDR3 region is CASRRGQGRGYNSPLHF. CDR3 coding DNA: TGTGCCAGCAGGAGAGGACAGGGGAGGGGCTATAATTCACCCCTCCACTTT. Filled out from reference TRBV2 and TRBJ1-6, the complete variable domain reads EPEVTQTPSHQVTQMGQEVILRCVPISNHLYFYWYRQILGQKVEFLVSFYNNEISEKSEIFDDQFSVERPDGSNFTLKIRSTKLEDSAMYFCASRRGQGRGYNSPLHFGNGTRLTVT.

In nucleotides, the CDR3 is TGCGCCAGCGATCCAACAGGGCAAGAGACCCAGTACTTC. This translates into CASDPTGQETQYF. This sequence joins TRBV5-1 and TRBJ2-5, with D tentatively TRBD1 (6 bases). CDR3 length: 13 amino acids. The germline CDR1 and CDR2 sequences are SGHRS and YFSETQ. Trimming took 7 bases from V and 2 from J, leaving 12 bases between them. The variable domain in full, with the rest retrieved from reference TRBV5-1 and TRBJ2-5, is KAGVTQTPRYLIKTRGQQVTLSCSPISGHRSVSWYQQTPGQGLQFLFEYFSETQRNKGNFPGRFSGRQFSNSRSEMNVSTLELGDSALYLCASDPTGQETQYFGPGTRLLVL.

The gene calls are TRBV27 and TRBJ1-5; 8 bases match TRBD1. Germline CDR1 MNHEY, CDR2 SMNVEV (reference sequence). The junction had 9 bases not matched to a gene; V was cut back by 4 bases and J by 4 bases. There are 16 residues in the CDR3. CDR3 DNA sequence: TGTGCCAGCAGTTCCCCGTCGCAGGGGGCTAATCAGCCCCAGCATTTT. Translating it yields CASSSPSQGANQPQHF.

The chain employs TRBV5-1 and TRBJ2-5, with 8 bases identical to TRBD1. J gave up 5 bases and V 2 bases, and 5 bases lay outside the gene matches. There are 14 residues in the CDR3. CDR1 is SGHRS, CDR2 YFSETQ, per germline. The CDR3 spells CASSLQGERETQYF. The CDR3 coding sequence is TGCGCCAGCAGCTTACAGGGGGAACGGGAGACCCAGTACTTC.

The CDR3 bases are TGTGCCAGCAGTTTGGGCGGGGGCTACTCCTACAATGAGCAGTTCTTC. It encodes CASSLGGGYSYNEQFF. The rearrangement links TRBV28 to TRBJ2-1; TRBD2 might be the D (7 bases). The CDR3 has 16 residues. V was clipped by 3 bases and J by 0 bases, with 12 bases between them. Germline CDR1 MDHEN, CDR2 SYDVKM.